The 13 T cell receptor beta chains listed next were all sequenced from one sample in a study of blood T cell repertoires in COVID-19. Some clones are missing from TCRdb's copy, which holds only in-frame ones; the method was immunoSEQ multiplex PCR. Of some 40,000 clones in the sample, approximately 90% were seen once. The sample comprised peripheral blood. These receptors came from a man aged 45-65 years with active COVID-19.

This clone was observed a single time. This chain connects TRBV5-5 to TRBJ1-4; 10 nucleotides line up with TRBD1. The CDR3 length is 18 residues. Looked up from germline, CDR1 is SGHKS and CDR2 is YYEKEE (reference sequence). V was clipped by 4 bases and J by 0 bases; unmatched bases: 9. The CDR3 protein is CASSPGTGEGATNEKLFF. In DNA, the CDR3 is TGTGCCAGCAGCCCAGGGACAGGGGAGGGGGCAACTAATGAAAAACTGTTTTTT. Full variable domain (rest looked up from reference TRBV5-5 and TRBJ1-4): DAGVTQSPTHLIKTRGQQVTLRCSPISGHKSVSWYQQVLGQGPQFIFQYYEKEERGRGNFPDRFSARQFPNYSSELNVNALLLGDSALYLCASSPGTGEGATNEKLFFGSGTQLSVL.

Here the CDR3 DNA reads TGTGCCAGCACTCAACTCCCAGGCTATGGCTACACCTTC. This sequence encodes CASTQLPGYGYTF. This chain links TRBV6-5 with TRBJ1-2; D not certain. CDR3 size: 13 residues. CDR1 and CDR2 from the germline V gene are MNHEY and SVGAGI. V was trimmed by 7 bases and J by 4 bases, leaving 13 bases between them.

This clone showed up just once. The chain couples TRBV4-2 to TRBJ2-7; 11 bases map to TRBD1. With 4 bases clipped from V and 3 bases from J, the junction kept 8 bases outside the gene matches. The CDR3 consists of 16 residues. Per germline, CDR1 LGHNA and CDR2 YNFKEQ. The CDR3, as DNA: TGTGCCAGCAGCCGAGTTCGGGGACAGGGGGACTACGAGCAGTACTTC. Translation gives CASSRVRGQGDYEQYF.

The table lists this clone with a count of one. The V gene is TRBV5-4, the J gene TRBJ2-5; D not resolved. V lost 4 bases, J lost 4 bases, and 5 bases lay in between. CDR3 size: 11 residues. The germline V gene encodes CDR1 SGHNT and CDR2 YYREEE (reference sequence). CDR3 residues: CASSLLETQYF. CDR3 nucleotides: TGTGCCAGCAGCCTCCTAGAGACCCAGTACTTC.

This chain joins TRBV5-1 and TRBJ2-1, with 9 bases matching TRBD2. V shed 3 bases and J 0 bases; nucleotides not matched to a gene: 7. The CDR3 consists of 17 residues. Germline V gene sequence: CDR1 SGHRS, CDR2 YFSETQ. The CDR3 is CASSSAHSGSSYNEQFF. The CDR3 region has the DNA TGCGCCAGCAGCTCAGCACATAGCGGGAGCTCCTACAATGAGCAGTTCTTC.

This clone was recorded once. The J gene is TRBJ2-2, the V gene TRBV5-1; D possibly corresponds to TRBD1 (6 bases). V was shortened by 0 bases and J by 6 bases, with 12 bases between the two germline ends. The CDR3 runs to 15 residues. In germline, CDR1 is SGHRS, CDR2 YFSETQ. This CDR3 reads CASSLEQGSAGELFF. The CDR3, as DNA: TGCGCCAGCAGCTTGGAACAGGGATCCGCCGGGGAGCTGTTTTTT.

The J gene is TRBJ2-5, the V gene TRBV18; tentative D call: TRBD2 (7 bases). CDR3 length: 15 amino acids. From germline, CDR1 is KGHSH and CDR2 LQKENI. V lost 6 bases and J lost 2, with 16 bases in between. CDR3 amino acids: CASSPQQGGQETQYF. DNA of the CDR3: TGTGCCAGCTCGCCTCAACAGGGAGGGCAAGAGACCCAGTACTTC.

The chain employs TRBV25-1 and TRBJ1-1; 8 nucleotides line up with TRBD1. Trimming removed 6 bases from V and 4 bases from J; junction bases left unmatched: 10. This CDR3 is 15 amino acids long. Germline V CDR1 and CDR2: MGHDK, SYGVNS. The CDR3 DNA is TGTGCCAGCAGCCTCGGACAGGGAGCGGGCACTGAAGCTTTCTTT. It specifies CASSLGQGAGTEAFF.

The chain has TRBV7-6 and TRBJ2-7, with 7 bases identical to TRBD2. The CDR3 totals 15 residues. The germline V gene encodes CDR1 SGHVS and CDR2 FNYEAQ. V shed 2 bases, J shed 7 bases, and the junction held 11 bases outside the gene matches. DNA of the CDR3: TGTGCCAGCAGCTTATTCGCTAGCGGCCTGGAAGAGCAGTACTTC. This encodes CASSLFASGLEEQYF.

In regard to this clone: The same CDR3 can be traced to other DNA sequences in this sample. This chain links TRBV20-1 with TRBJ2-7, with D possibly being TRBD1 or TRBD2 (6 bases each). The V gene's germline CDR1 is DFQATT and CDR2 SNEGSKA (reference sequence). The length of the CDR3 is 11 residues. V lost 3 bases and J 6 bases, leaving 9 bases between the germline ends. The chain's CDR3 is CSASEGGEQYF. CDR3 DNA: TGCAGTGCTAGTGAGGGGGGCGAGCAGTACTTC.

The V and J genes are TRBV9 and TRBJ1-3; D may be TRBD1 (5 bases). Germline V gives CDR1 SGDLS, CDR2 YYNGEE. Trimming shortened V by 1 base and J by 0 bases, and 8 bases separated the two germline ends. The CDR3 contains 15 residues. CDR3 coding DNA: TGTGCCAGCAGCGTAACAGGCCTCTCTGGAAACACCATATATTTT. Amino acids: CASSVTGLSGNTIYF.

The chain combines TRBV11-2 with TRBJ2-5; TRBD1 might be the D (6 bases). The germline gives CDR1 SGHAT, CDR2 FQNNGV. V was cut by 6 bases and J by 4 bases, with 12 bases left in between. The CDR3 runs 13 residues. The CDR3 region is CASSLNRVETQYF. The DNA for the CDR3 is TGTGCCAGCAGTCTGAACAGGGTAGAGACCCAGTACTTC.

V is TRBV5-1 and J is TRBJ1-1; D is ambiguous. This CDR3 has 13 residues. Trimming removed 5 bases from V and 5 bases from J, with 13 bases in between. The germline CDR1 and CDR2 sequences are SGHRS and YFSETQ. This CDR3 is CASRLKTDTEAFF. CDR3 bases: TGCGCCAGCAGGCTTAAAACTGATACTGAAGCTTTCTTT.